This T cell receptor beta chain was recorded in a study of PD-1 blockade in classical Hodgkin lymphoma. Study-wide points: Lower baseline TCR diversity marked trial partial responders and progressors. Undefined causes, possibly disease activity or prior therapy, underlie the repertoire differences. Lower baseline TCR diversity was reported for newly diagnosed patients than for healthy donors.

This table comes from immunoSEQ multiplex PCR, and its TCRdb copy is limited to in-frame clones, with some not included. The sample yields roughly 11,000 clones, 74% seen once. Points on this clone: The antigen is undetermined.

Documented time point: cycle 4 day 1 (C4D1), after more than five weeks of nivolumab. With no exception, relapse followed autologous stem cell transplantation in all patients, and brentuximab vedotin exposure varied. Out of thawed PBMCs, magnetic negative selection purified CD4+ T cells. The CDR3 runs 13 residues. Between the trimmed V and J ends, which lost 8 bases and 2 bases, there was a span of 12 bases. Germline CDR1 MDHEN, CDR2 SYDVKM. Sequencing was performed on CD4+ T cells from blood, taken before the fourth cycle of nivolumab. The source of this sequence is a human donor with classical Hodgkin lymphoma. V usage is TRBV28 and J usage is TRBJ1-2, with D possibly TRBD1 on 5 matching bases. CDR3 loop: CASAIRGNYGYTF. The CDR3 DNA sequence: TGTGCCAGCGCAATCCGGGGCAACTATGGCTACACCTTC.